The present entry profiles one TCR beta chain with its context. Its target is not known. This specimen belongs to a study of T cells expressing NK-cell markers. About the study: Among eight sequenced donors, seven carried HCMV seropositivity while one was seronegative. The study's findings and limits: One observes that, in a few donors, these clonotypes were also the leading ones within the CD3+CD56-NKG2C+ fraction. The HCMV specificity of the expanded NKG2C+ T cell clones stayed unresolved.

Germline V gene lookup returns CDR1 SGDLS and CDR2 YYNGEE. The CDR3 runs 15 residues. TCRdb re-called the 5' RACE reads and gives one entry per CDR3 protein, without DNA. This listing includes about 460,000 distinct CDR3 sequences. The material sequenced was blood T cells: a sorted CD56 or NKG2C T cell subset, CD4+ or CD8+ T cells, or bulk PBMC T cells (not recorded which). The receptor was derived from a woman in her forties or fifties in good health. J is TRBJ2-5 and V is TRBV9. The CDR3 protein is CASSSRAIDMGTQYF.